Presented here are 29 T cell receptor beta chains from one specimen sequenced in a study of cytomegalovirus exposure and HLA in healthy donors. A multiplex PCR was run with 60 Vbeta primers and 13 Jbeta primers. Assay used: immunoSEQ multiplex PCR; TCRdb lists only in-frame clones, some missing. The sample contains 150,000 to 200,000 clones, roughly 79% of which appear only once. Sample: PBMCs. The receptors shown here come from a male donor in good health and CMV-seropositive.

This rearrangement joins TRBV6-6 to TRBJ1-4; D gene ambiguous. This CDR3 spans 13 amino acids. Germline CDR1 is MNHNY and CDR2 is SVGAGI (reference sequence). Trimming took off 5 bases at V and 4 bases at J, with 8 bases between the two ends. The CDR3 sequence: CASSLAGNEKLFF. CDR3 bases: TGTGCCAGCAGTCTGGCGGGTAATGAAAAACTGTTTTTT.

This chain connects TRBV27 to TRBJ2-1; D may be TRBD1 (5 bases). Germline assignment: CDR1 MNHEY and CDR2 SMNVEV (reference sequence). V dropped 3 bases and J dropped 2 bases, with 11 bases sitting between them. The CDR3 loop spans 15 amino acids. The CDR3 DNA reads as TGTGCCAGCAGTTTCGACAGACTGGCCTACAATGAGCAGTTCTTC. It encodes CASSFDRLAYNEQFF.

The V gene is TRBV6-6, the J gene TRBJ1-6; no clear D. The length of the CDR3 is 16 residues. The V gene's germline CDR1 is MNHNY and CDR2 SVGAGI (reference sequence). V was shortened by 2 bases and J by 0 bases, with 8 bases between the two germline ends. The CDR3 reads CASSYQVLSYNSPLHF. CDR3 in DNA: TGTGCCAGCAGTTACCAGGTCCTCTCCTATAATTCACCCCTCCACTTT.

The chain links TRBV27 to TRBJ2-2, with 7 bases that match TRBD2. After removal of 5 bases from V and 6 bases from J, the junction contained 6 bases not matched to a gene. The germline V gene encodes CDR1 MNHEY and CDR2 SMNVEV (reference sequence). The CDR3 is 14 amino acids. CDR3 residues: CASSAGLVSGELFF. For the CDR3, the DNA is TGTGCCAGCAGTGCCGGACTAGTATCCGGGGAGCTGTTTTTT.

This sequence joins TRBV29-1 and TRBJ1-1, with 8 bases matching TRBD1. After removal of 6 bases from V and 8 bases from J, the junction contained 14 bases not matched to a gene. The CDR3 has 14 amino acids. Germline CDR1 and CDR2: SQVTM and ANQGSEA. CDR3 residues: CSVEVGQGGPEAFF. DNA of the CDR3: TGCAGCGTCGAGGTAGGACAGGGCGGCCCCGAAGCTTTCTTT.

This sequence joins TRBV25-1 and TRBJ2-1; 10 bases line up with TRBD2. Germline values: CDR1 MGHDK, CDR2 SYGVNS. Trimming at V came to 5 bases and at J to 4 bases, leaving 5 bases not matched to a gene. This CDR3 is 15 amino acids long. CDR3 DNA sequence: TGTGCCAGCAGTCTAGCGGGGGACGATTACAATGAGCAGTTCTTC. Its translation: CASSLAGDDYNEQFF.

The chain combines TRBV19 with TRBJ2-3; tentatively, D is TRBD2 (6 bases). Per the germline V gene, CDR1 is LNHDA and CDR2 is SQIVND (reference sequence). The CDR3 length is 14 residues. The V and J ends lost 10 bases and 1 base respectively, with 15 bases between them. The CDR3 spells CATGKVAGTDTQYF. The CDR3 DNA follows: TGTGCCACCGGGAAGGTAGCGGGCACAGATACGCAGTATTTT.

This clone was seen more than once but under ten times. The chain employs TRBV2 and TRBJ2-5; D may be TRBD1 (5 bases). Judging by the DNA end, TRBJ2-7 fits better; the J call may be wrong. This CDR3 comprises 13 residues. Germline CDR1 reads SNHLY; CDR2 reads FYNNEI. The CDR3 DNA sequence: TGTGCCAGCAGTGAGTCCAGGGTGGACGAGCAGTACTTC. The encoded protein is CASSESRVDEQYF.

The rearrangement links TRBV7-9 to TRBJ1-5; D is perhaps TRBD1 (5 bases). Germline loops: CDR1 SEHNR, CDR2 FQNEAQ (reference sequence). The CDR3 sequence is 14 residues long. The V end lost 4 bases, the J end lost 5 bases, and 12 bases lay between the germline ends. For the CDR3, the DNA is TGTGCCAGCAGCTCCGGGGGGTGGGATCAGCCCCAGCATTTT. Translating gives CASSSGGWDQPQHF.

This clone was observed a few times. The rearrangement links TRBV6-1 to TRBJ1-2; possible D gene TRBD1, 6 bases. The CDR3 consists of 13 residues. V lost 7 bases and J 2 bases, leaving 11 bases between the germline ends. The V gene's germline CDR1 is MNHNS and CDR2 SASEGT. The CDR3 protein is CASNWDNNYGYTF. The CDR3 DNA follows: TGTGCCAGCAATTGGGACAACAACTATGGCTACACCTTC.

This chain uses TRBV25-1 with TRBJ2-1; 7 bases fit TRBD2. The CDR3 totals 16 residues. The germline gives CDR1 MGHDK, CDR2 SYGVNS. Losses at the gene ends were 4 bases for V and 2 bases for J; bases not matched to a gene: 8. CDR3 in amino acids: CASSGHWRGTYNEQFF. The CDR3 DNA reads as TGTGCCAGCAGTGGGCATTGGCGGGGGACCTACAATGAGCAGTTCTTC.

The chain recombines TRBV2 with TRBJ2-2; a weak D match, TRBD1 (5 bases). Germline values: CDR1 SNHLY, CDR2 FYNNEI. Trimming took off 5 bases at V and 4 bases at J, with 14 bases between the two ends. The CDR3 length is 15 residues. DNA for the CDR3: TGTGCCAGCAGTCTCAGGGTTAGGAGCACCGGGGAGCTGTTTTTT. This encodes CASSLRVRSTGELFF.

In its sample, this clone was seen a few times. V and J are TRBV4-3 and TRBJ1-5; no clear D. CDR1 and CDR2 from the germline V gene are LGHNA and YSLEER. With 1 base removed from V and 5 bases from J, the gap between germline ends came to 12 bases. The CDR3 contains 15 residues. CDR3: CASSQVRGWDQPQHF. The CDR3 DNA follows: TGCGCCAGCAGCCAAGTTAGAGGGTGGGATCAGCCCCAGCATTTT.

CDR3 amino acids: CASSLARLAGNGQETQYF. Written as DNA, the CDR3 is TGTGCCAGCAGCTTGGCTCGCCTAGCGGGGAATGGCCAAGAGACCCAGTACTTC. The J gene is TRBJ2-5, the V gene TRBV2; 9 nucleotides match TRBD2. This CDR3 has 18 amino acids. The junction had 15 bases not matched to a gene; V was cut back by 6 bases and J by 1 base. Germline-derived CDR1 and CDR2 are SNHLY and FYNNEI.

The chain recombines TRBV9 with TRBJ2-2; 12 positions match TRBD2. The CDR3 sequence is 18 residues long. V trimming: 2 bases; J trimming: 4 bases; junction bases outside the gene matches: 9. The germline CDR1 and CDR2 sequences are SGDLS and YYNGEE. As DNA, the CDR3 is TGTGCCAGCAGCGTGAGACTAGCGGGGGATCCGGGCACCGGGGAGCTGTTTTTT. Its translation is CASSVRLAGDPGTGELFF. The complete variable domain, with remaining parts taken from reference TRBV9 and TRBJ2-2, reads DSGVTQTPKHLITATGQRVTLRCSPRSGDLSVYWYQQSLDQGLQFLIQYYNGEERAKGNILERFSAQQFPDLHSELNLSSLELGDSALYFCASSVRLAGDPGTGELFFGEGSRLTVL.

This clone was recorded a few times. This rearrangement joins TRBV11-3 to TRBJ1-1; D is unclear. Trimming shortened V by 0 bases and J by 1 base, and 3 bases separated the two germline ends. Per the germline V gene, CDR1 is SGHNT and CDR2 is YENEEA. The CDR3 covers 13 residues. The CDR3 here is CASSLDQNTEAFF. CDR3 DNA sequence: TGTGCCAGCAGCTTAGACCAGAACACTGAAGCTTTCTTT. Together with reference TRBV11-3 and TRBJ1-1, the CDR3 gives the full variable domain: EAGVVQSPRYKIIEKKQPVAFWCNPISGHNTLYWYLQNLGQGPELLIRYENEEAVDDSQLPKDRFSAERLKGVDSTLKIQPAELGDSAVYLCASSLDQNTEAFFGQGTRLTVV.

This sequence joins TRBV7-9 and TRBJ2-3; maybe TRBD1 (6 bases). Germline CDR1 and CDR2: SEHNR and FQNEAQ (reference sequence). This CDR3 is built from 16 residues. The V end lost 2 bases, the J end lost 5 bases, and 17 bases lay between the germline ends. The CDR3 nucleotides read TGTGCCAGCAGCTTATCGTTTCAGGGGTCACAAGATACGCAGTATTTT. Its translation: CASSLSFQGSQDTQYF.

The CDR3 DNA reads TGTGCCAGCTCACCAAGACTAGCGGACCTCCAAGAGACCCAGTACTTC. Protein: CASSPRLADLQETQYF. This chain uses TRBV18 with TRBJ2-5; TRBD2 aligns across 9 bases. This CDR3 is built from 16 residues. CDR1 KGHSH and CDR2 LQKENI come from the germline V gene. V gave up 2 bases and J gave up 1 base; unmatched junction bases: 5.

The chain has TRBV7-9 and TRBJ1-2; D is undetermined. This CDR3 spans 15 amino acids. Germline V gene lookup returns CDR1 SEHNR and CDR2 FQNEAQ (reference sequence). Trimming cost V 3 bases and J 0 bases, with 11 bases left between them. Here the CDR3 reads CASSFDERANYGYTF. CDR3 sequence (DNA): TGTGCCAGCAGCTTTGATGAACGGGCTAACTATGGCTACACCTTC. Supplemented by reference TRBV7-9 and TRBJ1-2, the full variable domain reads DTGVSQNPRHKITKRGQNVTFRCDPISEHNRLYWYRQTLGQGPEFLTYFQNEAQLEKSRLLSDRFSAERPKGSFSTLEIQRTEQGDSAMYLCASSFDERANYGYTFGSGTRLTVV.

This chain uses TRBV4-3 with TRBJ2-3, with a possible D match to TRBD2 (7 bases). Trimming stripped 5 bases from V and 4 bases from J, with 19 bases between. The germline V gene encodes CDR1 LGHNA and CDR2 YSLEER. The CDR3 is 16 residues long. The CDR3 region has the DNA TGCGCCAGCAGCTCGGAGGGGGGGGCAGGCGCAGATACGCAGTATTTT. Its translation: CASSSEGGAGADTQYF.

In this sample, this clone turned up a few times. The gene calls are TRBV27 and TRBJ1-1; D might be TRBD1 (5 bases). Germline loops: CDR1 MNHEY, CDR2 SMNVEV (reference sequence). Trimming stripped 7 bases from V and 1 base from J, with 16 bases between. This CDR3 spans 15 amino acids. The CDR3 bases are TGTGCCAGCAAAGGGCTGGGGGGGTCGAACACTGAAGCTTTCTTT. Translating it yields CASKGLGGSNTEAFF.

CDR3: CASSRLGADTQYF. In DNA form, the CDR3 reads TGCGCCAGCAGTCGACTAGGGGCAGATACGCAGTATTTT. This chain joins TRBV5-1 and TRBJ2-3; TRBD2 might be the D (6 bases). This CDR3 region has 13 residues. V gave up 5 bases and J gave up 4 bases, with 11 bases separating them. Germline V CDR1 and CDR2: SGHRS, YFSETQ. Full variable domain (remainder filled in from reference TRBV5-1 and TRBJ2-3): KAGVTQTPRYLIKTRGQQVTLSCSPISGHRSVSWYQQTPGQGLQFLFEYFSETQRNKGNFPGRFSGRQFSNSRSEMNVSTLELGDSALYLCASSRLGADTQYFGPGTRLTVL.

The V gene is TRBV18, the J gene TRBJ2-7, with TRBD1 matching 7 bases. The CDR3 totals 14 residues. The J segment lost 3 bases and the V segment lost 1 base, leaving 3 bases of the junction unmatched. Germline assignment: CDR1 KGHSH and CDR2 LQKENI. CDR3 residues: CASSPRTGDYEQYF. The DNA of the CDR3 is TGTGCCAGCTCACCACGGACAGGAGACTACGAGCAGTACTTC. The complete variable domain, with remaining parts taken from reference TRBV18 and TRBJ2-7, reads NAGVMQNPRHLVRRRGQEARLRCSPMKGHSHVYWYRQLPEEGLKFMVYLQKENIIDESGMPKERFSAEFPKEGPSILRIQQVVRGDSAAYFCASSPRTGDYEQYFGPGTRLTVT.

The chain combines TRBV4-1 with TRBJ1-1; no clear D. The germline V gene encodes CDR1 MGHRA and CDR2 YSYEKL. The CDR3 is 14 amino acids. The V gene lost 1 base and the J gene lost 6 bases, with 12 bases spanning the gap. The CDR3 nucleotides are TGCGCCAGCAGCCAAGGGCTCGCGGGATCTGAAGCTTTCTTT. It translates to CASSQGLAGSEAFF.

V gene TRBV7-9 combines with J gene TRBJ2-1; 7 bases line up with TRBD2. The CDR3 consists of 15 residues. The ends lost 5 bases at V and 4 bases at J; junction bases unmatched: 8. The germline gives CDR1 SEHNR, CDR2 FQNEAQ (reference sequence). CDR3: CASSQSGARYNEQFF. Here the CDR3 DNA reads TGTGCCAGCAGCCAAAGCGGGGCCCGATACAATGAGCAGTTCTTC.

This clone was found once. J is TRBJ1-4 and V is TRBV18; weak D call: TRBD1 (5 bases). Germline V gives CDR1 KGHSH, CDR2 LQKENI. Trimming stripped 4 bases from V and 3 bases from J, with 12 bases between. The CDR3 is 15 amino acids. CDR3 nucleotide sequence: TGTGCCAGCTCACGACAATGGGGCCCTAATGAAAAACTGTTTTTT. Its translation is CASSRQWGPNEKLFF.

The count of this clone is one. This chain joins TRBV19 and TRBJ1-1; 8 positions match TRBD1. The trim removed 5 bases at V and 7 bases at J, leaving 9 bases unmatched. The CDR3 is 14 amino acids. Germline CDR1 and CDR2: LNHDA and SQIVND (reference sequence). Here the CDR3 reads CASSVKDREDEAFF. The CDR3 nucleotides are TGTGCCAGTAGTGTTAAGGACAGGGAGGATGAAGCTTTCTTT.

Here the CDR3 reads CAWSGPGGAGGPGETQYF. CDR3 sequence (DNA): TGTGCCTGGAGTGGACCTGGAGGAGCGGGGGGGCCGGGGGAGACCCAGTACTTC. The chain uses TRBV30 and TRBJ2-5, with TRBD2 matching 10 bases. The CDR3 extends over 18 amino acids. J lost 5 bases, V lost 1 base, and 16 bases had no gene match. CDR1 and CDR2 (germline): GTSNPN, SVGIG (reference sequence).

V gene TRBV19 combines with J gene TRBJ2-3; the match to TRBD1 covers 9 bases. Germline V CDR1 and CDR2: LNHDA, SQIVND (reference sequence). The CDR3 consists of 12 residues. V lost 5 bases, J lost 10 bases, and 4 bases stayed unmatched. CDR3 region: CASSGDRAPQYF. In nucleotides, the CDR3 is TGTGCCAGTAGTGGGGACAGGGCACCGCAGTATTTT.